Listed below are T cell receptor beta chains from one sample, sequenced in a study of PD-1 blockade in classical Hodgkin lymphoma. Assay: immunoSEQ multiplex PCR; the TCRdb copy retains only in-frame clones and omits some. The sample lists 6,000 to 8,000 clones; 65% to 85% were seen once. The specimen comprised CD8+ T cells from blood, sampled before the fourth cycle of nivolumab. The receptors were gathered from a human donor with classical Hodgkin lymphoma. CDR3s include the opening cysteine and the closing phenylalanine or tryptophan.

V | length | CDR3
TRBV7-3 | 15 | CASSWGQVGYNEQFF
TRBV13 | 15 | CASSPRTGNTGELFF
TRBV7-3 | 14 | CASSLSPGSYEQYF
TRBV7-2 | 14 | CASSLVDSGNTIYF
TRBV19 | 15 | CASSPGTGRRETQYF
TRBV7-7 | 14 | CASSGGTGGGTQYF
TRBV5-1 | 16 | CASSFGTGTVNTEAFF
TRBV14 | 14 | CASSHRGWAYEQYF
TRBV7-9 | 14 | CASSDRDRLYGYTF
TRBV13 | 15 | CASSLGGQGDGIQYF
TRBV5-1 | 14 | CASSDWSTNEKLFF
TRBV2 | 16 | CASSGLAGVAKNIQYF
TRBV29-1 | 14 | CSVEMDTFQETQYF
TRBV11-1 | 16 | CASSPFTGEPHYEQYF
TRBV4-3 | 15 | CASSQGQLENTEAFF
TRBV19 | 15 | CASSMGDYGNQPQHF
TRBV4-1 | 15 | CASSHGTSKTYEQYF
TRBV7-9 | 18 | CASSSFGSQGSMNTEAFF
TRBV19 | 15 | CASSLSGSSYNEQFF
TRBV5-8 | 16 | CASSSVRGLRYNEQFF
TRBV7-8 | 16 | CASSLASGVRNQPQHF
TRBV27 | 14 | CASKPLAFTDTQYF
TRBV4-3 | 15 | CASSPSGQGAYEQYF
TRBV6-6 | 15 | CASSYTGASSYEQYF
TRBV5-6 | 14 | CASSLEGTHYEQYF
TRBV11-2 | 13 | CASSPRTVYEQYF
TRBV2 | 16 | CASCVLGQTPSLPLHF
TRBV27 | 13 | CASSNFRNTEAFF
TRBV30 | 13 | CAWDSVSGYEQYF
TRBV27 | 14 | CASSFSGAGNTIYF
TRBV29-1 | 15 | CSVEYGTGSYNEQFF
TRBV13 | 18 | CASSPDRGLAEANYEQYF
TRBV5-5 | 14 | CASSWDRGQETQYF
TRBV5-8 | 15 | CASSPRDRASYEQYF
TRBV5-5 | 15 | CASSQDRDSSSLLYF
TRBV6-5 | 16 | CASSYTTGGYRYGYTF
TRBV7-9 | 12 | CASSPTGIEQYF
TRBV9 | 14 | CASSVALAPHEQYF
TRBV5-6 | 14 | CASSSDGGPYEQYF
TRBV5-6 | 15 | CASSLAGGYNQPQHF
TRBV6-1 | 14 | CASSSLGTSDEQFF
TRBV7-3 | 15 | CASSLAGGPSYEQYF
TRBV9 | 18 | CASSGEGNPMGYQETQYF
TRBV10-2 | 14 | CASSEPTGKVDYTF
TRBV6-5 | 13 | CASSLTVTHEQYF
TRBV10-3 | 14 | CAISVRGSGYEQYF
TRBV6-5 | 15 | CASSYKGQRNTEAFF
TRBV5-8 | 10 | CASSPPLLFF
TRBV7-9 | 18 | CASSSHQAGTSAFNEQFF
TRBV7-3 | 14 | CASSSQGYTGELFF
TRBV10-2 | 10 | CASSEKEAFF